This T cell receptor beta chain was identified during a study of T cells after yellow fever vaccination. Germline CDR1 is LGHNA and CDR2 is YNFKEQ. V was shortened by 0 bases and J by 5 bases, with 16 bases between the two germline ends. The length of the CDR3 is 16 residues. TCRdb redid the calling of the 5' RACE reads with MiXCR, one entry per CDR3 protein. The table has hundreds of thousands of distinct CDR3 sequences, approximately 13% seen once. Findings and caveats of the study: It was a small share of clonotypes that appeared in both CD4 and CD8 compartments. Any FACS-sorted repertoire could hold abundant clonotypes that contaminate it from the bulk population. The secondary response peaked faster, at day 5 versus 15, but was weaker. A large majority of primary-vaccination clones showed up again after the booster (about 96% CD4, around 90% CD8).

This clonotype has just a few counts. Its antigen is as yet unknown. Sequencing used PBMCs, obtained on the day of the yellow fever booster vaccination. The source of this sequence is a man aged 25 to 40 who received the YFV17D yellow fever vaccine. This sequence joins TRBV4-2 and TRBJ1-1, with a tentative D call TRBD1 (6 bases). The CDR3: CASSQDAQGLGTEAFF. The CDR3 nucleotides read TGTGCCAGCAGCCAAGATGCCCAGGGGTTGGGGACTGAAGCTTTCTTT.